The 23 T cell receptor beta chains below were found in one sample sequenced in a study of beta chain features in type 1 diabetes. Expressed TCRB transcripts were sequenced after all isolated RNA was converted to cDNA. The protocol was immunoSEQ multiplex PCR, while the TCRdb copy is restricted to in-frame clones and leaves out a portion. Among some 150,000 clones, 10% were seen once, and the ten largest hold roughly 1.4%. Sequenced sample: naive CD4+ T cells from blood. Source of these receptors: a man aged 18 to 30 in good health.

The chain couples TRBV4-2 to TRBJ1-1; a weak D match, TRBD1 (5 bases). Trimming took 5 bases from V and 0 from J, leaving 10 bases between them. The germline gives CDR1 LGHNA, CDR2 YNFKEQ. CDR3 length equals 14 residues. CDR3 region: CASSLNRLNTEAFF. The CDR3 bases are TGTGCCAGCAGCTTGAACAGGTTGAACACTGAAGCTTTCTTT.

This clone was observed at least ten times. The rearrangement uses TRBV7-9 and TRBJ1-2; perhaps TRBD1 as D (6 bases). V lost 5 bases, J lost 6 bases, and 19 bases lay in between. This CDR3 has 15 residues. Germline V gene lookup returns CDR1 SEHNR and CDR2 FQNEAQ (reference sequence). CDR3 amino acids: CASSATQGPDNGYTF. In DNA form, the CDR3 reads TGTGCCAGCAGCGCGACACAGGGTCCGGATAATGGCTACACCTTC.

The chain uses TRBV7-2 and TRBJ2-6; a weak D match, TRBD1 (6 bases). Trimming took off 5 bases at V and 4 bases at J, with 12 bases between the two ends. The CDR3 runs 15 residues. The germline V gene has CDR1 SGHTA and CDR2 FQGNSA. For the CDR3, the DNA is TGTGCCAGCAGCATGAACAGGGTCGGGGCCAACGTCCTGACTTTC. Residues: CASSMNRVGANVLTF.

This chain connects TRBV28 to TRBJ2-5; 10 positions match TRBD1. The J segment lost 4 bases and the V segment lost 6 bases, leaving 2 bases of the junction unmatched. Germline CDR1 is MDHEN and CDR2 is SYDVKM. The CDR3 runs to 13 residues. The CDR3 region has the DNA TGTGCCAGCAGGGGACAGGGGCGAGAGACCCAGTACTTC. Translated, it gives CASRGQGRETQYF. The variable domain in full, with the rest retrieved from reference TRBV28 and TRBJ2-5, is DVKVTQSSRYLVKRTGEKVFLECVQDMDHENMFWYRQDPGLGLRLIYFSYDVKMKEKGDIPEGYSVSREKKERFSLILESASTNQTSMYLCASRGQGRETQYFGPGTRLLVL.

Here the CDR3 reads CASSSNFQGGSEDTQYF. CDR3 sequence (DNA): TGTGCCAGCAGCTCGAACTTTCAGGGAGGGTCGGAAGATACGCAGTATTTT. This sequence joins TRBV11-3 and TRBJ2-3; TRBD2 matches 7 bases. The V and J ends lost 4 bases and 5 bases, in that order; junction bases with no gene match: 15. Germline V CDR1 and CDR2: SGHNT, YENEEA. The CDR3 has 17 amino acids.

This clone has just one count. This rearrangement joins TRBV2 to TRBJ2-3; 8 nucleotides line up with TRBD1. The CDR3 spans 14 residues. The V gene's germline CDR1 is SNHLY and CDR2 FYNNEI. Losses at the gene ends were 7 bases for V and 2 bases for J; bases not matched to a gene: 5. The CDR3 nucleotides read TGTGCCAGCACGCGGGACAGGACCACAGATACGCAGTATTTT. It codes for CASTRDRTTDTQYF. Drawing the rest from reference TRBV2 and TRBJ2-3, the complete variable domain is EPEVTQTPSHQVTQMGQEVILRCVPISNHLYFYWYRQILGQKVEFLVSFYNNEISEKSEIFDDQFSVERPDGSNFTLKIRSTKLEDSAMYFCASTRDRTTDTQYFGPGTRLTVL.

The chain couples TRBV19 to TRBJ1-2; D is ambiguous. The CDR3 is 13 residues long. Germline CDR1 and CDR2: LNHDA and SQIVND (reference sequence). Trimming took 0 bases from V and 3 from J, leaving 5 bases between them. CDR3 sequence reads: CASSIDPYYGYTF. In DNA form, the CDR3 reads TGTGCCAGTAGTATAGATCCCTACTATGGCTACACCTTC.

CDR3 protein: CASSLHGTGVNYEQYF. The CDR3 nucleotides read TGTGCCAGCAGCCTACACGGGACAGGGGTCAACTACGAGCAGTACTTC. The V and J genes are TRBV11-2 and TRBJ2-7; 10 bases map to TRBD1. The CDR3 totals 16 residues. Losses at the gene ends were 5 bases for V and 3 bases for J; bases not matched to a gene: 10. Germline CDR1 and CDR2: SGHAT and FQNNGV.

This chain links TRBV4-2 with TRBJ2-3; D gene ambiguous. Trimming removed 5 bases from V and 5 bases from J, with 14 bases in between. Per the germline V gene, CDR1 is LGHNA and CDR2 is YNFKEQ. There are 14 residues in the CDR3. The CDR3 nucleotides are TGTGCCAGCAGCTCACCCAGCGCCGGAGATACGCAGTATTTT. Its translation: CASSSPSAGDTQYF.

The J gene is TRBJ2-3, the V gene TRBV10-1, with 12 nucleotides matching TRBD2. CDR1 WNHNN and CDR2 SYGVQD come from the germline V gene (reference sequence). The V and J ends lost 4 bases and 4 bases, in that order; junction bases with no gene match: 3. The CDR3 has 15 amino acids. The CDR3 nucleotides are TGCGCCAGCAGTGCTAGCGGGGGGGCCGCAGATACGCAGTATTTT. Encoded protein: CASSASGGAADTQYF.

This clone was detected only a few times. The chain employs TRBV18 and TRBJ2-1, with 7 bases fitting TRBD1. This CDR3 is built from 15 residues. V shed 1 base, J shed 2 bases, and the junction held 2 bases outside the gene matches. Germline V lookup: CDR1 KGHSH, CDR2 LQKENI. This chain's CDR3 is CASSPLQGPYNEQFF. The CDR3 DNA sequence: TGTGCCAGCTCACCACTACAGGGGCCCTACAATGAGCAGTTCTTC. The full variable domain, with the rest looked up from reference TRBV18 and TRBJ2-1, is NAGVMQNPRHLVRRRGQEARLRCSPMKGHSHVYWYRQLPEEGLKFMVYLQKENIIDESGMPKERFSAEFPKEGPSILRIQQVVRGDSAAYFCASSPLQGPYNEQFFGPGTRLTVL.

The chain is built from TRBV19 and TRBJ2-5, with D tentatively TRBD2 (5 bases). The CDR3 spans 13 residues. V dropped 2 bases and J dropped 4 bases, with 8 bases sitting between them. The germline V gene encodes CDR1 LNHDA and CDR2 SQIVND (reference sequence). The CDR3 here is CASSIMEAETQYF. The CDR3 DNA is TGTGCCAGTAGTATAATGGAGGCAGAGACCCAGTACTTC.

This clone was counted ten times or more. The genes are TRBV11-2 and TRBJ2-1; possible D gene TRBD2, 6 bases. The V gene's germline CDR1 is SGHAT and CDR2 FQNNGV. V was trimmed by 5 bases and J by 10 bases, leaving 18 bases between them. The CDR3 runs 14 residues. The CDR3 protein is CASSLRDSLGEQFF. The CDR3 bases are TGTGCCAGCAGCCTTAGGGACTCCTTGGGCGAGCAGTTCTTC.

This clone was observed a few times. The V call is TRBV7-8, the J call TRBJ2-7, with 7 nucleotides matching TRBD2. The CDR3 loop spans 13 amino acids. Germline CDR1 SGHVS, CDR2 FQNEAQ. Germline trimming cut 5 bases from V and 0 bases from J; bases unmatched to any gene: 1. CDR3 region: CASSGGVSYEQYF. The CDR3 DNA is TGTGCCAGCAGCGGGGGGGTCTCCTACGAGCAGTACTTC. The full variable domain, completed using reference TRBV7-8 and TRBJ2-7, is GAGVSQSPRYKVAKRGQDVALRCDPISGHVSLFWYQQALGQGPEFLTYFQNEAQLDKSGLPSDRFFAERPEGSVSTLKIQRTQQEDSAVYLCASSGGVSYEQYFGPGTRLTVT.

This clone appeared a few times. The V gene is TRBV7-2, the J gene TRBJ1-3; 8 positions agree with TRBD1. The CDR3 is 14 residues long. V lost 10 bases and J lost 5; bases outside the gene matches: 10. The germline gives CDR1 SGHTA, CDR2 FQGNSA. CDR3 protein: CATIVGTGRNTIYF. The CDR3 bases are TGTGCCACCATAGTAGGGACAGGAAGAAACACCATATATTTT.

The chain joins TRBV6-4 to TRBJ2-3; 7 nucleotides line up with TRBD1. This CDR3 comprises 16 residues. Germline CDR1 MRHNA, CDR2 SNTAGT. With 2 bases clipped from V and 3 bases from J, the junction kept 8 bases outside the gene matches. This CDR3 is CASSDLRDRATDTQYF. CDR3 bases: TGTGCCAGCAGTGACCTCCGCGACAGGGCTACAGATACGCAGTATTTT.

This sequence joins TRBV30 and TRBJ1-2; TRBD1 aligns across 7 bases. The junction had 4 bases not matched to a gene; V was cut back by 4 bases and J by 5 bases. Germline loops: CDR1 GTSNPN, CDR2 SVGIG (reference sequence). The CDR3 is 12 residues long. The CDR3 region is CAWIDRDYGYTF. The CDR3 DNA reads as TGTGCCTGGATTGACAGGGATTATGGCTACACCTTC.

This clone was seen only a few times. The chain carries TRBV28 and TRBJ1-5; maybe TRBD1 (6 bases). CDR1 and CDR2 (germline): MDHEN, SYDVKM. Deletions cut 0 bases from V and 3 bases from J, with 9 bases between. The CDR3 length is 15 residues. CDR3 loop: CASSLWRQVNQPQHF. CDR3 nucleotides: TGTGCCAGCAGTTTATGGAGACAGGTCAATCAGCCCCAGCATTTT.

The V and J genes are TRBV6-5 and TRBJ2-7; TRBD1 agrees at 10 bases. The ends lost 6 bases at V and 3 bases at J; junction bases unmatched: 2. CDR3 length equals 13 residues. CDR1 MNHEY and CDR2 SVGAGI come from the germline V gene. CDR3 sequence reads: CASRGTGDYEQYF. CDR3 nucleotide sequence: TGTGCCAGCAGAGGGACAGGGGACTACGAGCAGTACTTC.

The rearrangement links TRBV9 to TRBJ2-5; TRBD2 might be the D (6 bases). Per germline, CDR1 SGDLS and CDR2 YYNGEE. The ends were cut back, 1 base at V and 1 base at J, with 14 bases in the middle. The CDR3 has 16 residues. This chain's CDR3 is CASSVRGDRGQETQYF. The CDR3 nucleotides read TGTGCCAGCAGCGTACGCGGGGATCGAGGCCAAGAGACCCAGTACTTC.

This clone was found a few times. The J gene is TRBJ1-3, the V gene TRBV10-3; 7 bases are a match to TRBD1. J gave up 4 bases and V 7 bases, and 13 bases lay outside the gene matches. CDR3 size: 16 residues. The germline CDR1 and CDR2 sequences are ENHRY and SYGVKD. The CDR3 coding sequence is TGTGCCATCAACCCGCAGGGGGGTTCAGTGGGAAACACCATATATTTT. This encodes CAINPQGGSVGNTIYF.

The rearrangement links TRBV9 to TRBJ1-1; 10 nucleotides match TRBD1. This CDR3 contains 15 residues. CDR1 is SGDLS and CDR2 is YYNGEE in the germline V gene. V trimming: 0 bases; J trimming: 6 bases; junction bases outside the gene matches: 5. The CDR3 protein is CASSVEGQGTSEAFF. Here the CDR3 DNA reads TGTGCCAGCAGCGTAGAGGGACAGGGGACATCTGAAGCTTTCTTT.

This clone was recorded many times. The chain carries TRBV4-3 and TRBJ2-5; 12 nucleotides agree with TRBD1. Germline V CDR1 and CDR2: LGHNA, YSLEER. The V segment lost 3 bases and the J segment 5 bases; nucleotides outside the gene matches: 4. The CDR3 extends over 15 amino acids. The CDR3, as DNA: TGCGCCAGCAGCCAGGGACAGGGGGCCGGGGAGACCCAGTACTTC. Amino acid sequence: CASSQGQGAGETQYF.